This T cell receptor (beta chain) comes out of a study of blood T cell repertoires in COVID-19. The CDR3 totals 15 residues. Trimming removed 8 bases from V and 1 base from J; junction bases left unmatched: 6. Looked up from germline, CDR1 is LNHDA and CDR2 is SQIVND (reference sequence). Method: immunoSEQ multiplex PCR; TCRdb's copy keeps in-frame clones and lacks some. The sample holds 200,000 to 300,000 clones, approximately 89% seen once. The source is a woman in her forties who had been exposed to COVID-19. The sequenced sample consisted of PBMCs or T cells enriched from blood (not recorded which). The rearrangement links TRBV19 to TRBJ1-3; 9 bases map to TRBD1. CDR3 nucleotides: TGTGCCAGTGCGGACAGGGGAAGGTCTGGAAACACCATATATTTT. This translates into CASADRGRSGNTIYF.